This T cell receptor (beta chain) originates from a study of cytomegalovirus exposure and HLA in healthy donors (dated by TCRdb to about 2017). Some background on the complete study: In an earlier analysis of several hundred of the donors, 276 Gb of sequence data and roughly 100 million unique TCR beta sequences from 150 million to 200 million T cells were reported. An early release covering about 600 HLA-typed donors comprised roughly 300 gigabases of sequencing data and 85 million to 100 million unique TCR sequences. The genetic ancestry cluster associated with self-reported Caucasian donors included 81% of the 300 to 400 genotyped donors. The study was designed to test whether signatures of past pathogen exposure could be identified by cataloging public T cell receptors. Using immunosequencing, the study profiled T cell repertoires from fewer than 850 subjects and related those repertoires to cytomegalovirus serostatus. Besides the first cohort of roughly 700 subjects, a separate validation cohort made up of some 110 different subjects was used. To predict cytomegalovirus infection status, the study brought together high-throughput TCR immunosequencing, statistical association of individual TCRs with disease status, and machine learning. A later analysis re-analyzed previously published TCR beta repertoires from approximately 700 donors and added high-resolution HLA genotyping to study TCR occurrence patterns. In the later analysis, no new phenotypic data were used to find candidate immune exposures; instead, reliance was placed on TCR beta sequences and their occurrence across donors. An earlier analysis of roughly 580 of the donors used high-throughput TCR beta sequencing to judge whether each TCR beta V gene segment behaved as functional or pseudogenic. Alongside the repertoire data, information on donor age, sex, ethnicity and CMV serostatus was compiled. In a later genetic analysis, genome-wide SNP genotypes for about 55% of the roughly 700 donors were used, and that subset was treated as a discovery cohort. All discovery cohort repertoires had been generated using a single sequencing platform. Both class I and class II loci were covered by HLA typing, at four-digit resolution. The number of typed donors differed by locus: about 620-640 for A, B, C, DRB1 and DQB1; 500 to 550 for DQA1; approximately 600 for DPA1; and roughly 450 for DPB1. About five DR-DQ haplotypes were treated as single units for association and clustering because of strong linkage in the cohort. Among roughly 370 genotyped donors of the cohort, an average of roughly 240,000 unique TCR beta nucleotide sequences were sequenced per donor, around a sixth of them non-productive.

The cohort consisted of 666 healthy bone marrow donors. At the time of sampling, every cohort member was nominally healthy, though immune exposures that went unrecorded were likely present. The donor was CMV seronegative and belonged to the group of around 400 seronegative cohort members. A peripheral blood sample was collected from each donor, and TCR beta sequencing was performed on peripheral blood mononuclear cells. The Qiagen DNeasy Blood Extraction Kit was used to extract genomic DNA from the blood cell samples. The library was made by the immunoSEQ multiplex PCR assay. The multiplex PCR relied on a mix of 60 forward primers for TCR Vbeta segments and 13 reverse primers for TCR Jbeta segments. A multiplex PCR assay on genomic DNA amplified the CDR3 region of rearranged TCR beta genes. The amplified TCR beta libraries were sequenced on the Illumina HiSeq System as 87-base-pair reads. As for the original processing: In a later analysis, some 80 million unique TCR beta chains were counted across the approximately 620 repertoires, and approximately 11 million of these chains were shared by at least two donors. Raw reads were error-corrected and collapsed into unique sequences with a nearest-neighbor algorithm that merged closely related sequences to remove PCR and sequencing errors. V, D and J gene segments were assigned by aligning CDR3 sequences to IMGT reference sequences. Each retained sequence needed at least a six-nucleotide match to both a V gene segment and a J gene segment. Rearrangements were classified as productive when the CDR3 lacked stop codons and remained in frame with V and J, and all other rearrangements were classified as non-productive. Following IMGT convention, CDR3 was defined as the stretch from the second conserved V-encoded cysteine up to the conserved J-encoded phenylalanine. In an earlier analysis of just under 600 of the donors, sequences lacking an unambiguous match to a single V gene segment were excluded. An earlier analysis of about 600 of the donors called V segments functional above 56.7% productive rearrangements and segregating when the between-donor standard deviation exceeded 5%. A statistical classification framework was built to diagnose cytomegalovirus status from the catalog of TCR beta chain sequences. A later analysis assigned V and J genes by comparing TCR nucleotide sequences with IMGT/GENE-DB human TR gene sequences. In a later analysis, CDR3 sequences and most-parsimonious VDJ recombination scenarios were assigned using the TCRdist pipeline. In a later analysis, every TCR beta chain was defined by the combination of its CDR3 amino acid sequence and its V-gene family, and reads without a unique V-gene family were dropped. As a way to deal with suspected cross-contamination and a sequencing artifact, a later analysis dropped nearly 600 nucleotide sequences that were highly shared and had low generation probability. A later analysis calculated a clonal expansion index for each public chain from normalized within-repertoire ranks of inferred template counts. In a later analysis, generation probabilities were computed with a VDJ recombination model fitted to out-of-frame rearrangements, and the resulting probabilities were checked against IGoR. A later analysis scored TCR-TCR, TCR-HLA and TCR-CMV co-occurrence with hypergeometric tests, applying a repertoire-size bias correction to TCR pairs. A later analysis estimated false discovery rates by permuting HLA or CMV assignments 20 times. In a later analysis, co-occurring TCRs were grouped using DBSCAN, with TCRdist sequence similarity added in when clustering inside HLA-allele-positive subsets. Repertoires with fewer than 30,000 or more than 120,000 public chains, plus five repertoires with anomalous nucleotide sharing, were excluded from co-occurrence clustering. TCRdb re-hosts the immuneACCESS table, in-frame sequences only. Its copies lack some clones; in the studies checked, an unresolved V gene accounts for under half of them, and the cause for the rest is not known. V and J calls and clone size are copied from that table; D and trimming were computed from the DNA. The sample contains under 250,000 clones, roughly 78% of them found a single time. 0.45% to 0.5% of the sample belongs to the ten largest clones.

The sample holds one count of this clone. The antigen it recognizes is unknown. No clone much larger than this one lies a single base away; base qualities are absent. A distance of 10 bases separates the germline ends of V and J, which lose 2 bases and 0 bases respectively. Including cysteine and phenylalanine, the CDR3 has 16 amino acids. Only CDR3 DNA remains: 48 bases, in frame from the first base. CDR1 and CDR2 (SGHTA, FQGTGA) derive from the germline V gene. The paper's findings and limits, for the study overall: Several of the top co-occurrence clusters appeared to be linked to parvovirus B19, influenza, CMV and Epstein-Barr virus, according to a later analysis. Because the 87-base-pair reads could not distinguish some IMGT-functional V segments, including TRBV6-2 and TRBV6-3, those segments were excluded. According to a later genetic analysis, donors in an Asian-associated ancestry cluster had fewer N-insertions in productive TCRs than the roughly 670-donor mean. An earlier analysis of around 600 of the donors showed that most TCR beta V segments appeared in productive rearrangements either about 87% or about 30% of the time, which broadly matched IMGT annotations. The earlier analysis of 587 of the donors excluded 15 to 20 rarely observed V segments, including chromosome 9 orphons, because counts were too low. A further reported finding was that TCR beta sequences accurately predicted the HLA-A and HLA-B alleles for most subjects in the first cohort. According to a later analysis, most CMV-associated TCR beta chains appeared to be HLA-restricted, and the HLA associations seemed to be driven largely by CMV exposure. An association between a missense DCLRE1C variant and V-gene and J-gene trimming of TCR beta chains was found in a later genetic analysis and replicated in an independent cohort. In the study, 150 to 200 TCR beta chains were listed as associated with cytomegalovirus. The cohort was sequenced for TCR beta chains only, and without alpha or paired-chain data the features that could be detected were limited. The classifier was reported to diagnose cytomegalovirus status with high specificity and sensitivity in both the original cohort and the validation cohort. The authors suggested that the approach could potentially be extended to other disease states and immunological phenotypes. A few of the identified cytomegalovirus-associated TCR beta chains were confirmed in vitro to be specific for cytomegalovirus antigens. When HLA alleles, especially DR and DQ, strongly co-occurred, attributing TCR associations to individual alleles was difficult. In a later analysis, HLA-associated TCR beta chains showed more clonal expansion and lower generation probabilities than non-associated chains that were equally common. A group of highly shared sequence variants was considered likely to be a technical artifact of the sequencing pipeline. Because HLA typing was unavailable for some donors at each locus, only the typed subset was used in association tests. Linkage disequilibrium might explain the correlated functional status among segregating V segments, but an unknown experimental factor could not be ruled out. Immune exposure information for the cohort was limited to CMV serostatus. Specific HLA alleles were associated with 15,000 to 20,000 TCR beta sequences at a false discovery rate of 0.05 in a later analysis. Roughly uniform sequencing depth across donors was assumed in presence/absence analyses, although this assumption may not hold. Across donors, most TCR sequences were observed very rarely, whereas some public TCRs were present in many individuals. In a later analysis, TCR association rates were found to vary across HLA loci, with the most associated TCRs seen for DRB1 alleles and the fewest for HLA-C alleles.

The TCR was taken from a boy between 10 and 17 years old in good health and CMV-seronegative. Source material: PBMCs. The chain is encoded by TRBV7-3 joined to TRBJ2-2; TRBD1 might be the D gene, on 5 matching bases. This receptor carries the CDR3 CASSLAPGTNTGELFF. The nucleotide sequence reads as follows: TGTGCCAGCAGCTTAGCCCCAGGGACGAACACCGGGGAGCTGTTTTTT.